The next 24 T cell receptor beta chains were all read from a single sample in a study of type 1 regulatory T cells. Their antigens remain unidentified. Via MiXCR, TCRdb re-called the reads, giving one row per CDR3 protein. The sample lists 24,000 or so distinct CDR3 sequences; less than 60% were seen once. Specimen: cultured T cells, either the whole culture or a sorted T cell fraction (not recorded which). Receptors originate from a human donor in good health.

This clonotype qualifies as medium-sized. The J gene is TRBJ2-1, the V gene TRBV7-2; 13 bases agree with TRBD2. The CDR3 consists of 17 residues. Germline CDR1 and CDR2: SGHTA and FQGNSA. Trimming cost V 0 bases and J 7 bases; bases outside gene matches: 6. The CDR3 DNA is TGTGCCAGCAGCTTAGCTTCGGGACTAGCGGGGCGGAATGAGCAGTTCTTC. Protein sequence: CASSLASGLAGRNEQFF.

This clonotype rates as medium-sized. In DNA, the CDR3 is TGTGCCAGCCGAGCTAGCGGGGGGGAGACCCAGTACTTC. It translates to CASRASGGETQYF. This rearrangement joins TRBV27 to TRBJ2-5; 11 bases align to TRBD2. The V gene's germline CDR1 is MNHEY and CDR2 SMNVEV (reference sequence). V was clipped by 8 bases and J by 5 bases; unmatched bases: 4. CDR3 length: 13 amino acids.

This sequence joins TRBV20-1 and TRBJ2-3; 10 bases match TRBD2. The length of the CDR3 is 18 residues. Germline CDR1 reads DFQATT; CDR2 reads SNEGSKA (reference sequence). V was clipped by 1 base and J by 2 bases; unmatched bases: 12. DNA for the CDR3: TGCAGTGCTAGAGTTCGGTTAGCGGGGGGCTCCCCCACAGATACGCAGTATTTT. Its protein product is CSARVRLAGGSPTDTQYF.

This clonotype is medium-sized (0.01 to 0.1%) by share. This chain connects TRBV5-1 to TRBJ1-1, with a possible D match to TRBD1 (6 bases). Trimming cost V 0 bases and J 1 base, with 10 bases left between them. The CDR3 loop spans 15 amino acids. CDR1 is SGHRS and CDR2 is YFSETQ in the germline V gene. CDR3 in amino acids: CASSLDGQPNTEAFF. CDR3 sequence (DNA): TGCGCCAGCAGCTTGGATGGACAGCCGAACACTGAAGCTTTCTTT.

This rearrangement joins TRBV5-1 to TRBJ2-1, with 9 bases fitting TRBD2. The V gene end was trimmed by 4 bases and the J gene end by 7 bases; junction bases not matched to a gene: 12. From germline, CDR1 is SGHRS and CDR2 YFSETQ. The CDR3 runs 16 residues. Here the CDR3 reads CASSAQLAGGLNEQFF. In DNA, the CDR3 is TGCGCCAGCAGCGCACAGTTGGCGGGGGGGCTTAATGAGCAGTTCTTC.

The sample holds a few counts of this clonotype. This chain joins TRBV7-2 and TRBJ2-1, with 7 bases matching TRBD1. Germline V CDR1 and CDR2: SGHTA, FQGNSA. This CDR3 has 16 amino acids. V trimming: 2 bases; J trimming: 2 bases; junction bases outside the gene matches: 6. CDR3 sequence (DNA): TGTGCCAGCAGCTTAAATTGGCAGGGGGCCTACAATGAGCAGTTCTTC. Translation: CASSLNWQGAYNEQFF.

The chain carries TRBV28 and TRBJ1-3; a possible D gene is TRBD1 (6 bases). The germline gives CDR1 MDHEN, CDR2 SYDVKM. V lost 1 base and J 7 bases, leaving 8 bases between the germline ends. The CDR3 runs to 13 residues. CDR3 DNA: TGTGCCAGCAGTTTATCAGGGGTGAACACCATATATTTT. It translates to CASSLSGVNTIYF.

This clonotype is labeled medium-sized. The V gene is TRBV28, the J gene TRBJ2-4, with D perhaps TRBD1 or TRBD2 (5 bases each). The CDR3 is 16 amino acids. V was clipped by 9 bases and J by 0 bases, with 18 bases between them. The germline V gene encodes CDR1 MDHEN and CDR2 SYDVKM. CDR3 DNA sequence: TGTGCCAGTATGCCCGGGACGTTGATAGCCAAAAACATTCAGTACTTC. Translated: CASMPGTLIAKNIQYF. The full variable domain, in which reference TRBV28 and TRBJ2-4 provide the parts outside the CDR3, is DVKVTQSSRYLVKRTGEKVFLECVQDMDHENMFWYRQDPGLGLRLIYFSYDVKMKEKGDIPEGYSVSREKKERFSLILESASTNQTSMYLCASMPGTLIAKNIQYFGAGTRLSVL.

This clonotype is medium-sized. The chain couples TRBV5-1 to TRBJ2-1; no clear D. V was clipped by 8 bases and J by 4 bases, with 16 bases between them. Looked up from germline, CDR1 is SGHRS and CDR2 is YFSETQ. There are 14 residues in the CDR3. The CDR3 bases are TGCGCCAGTACATCGGACGGCTTTTACAATGAGCAGTTCTTC. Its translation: CASTSDGFYNEQFF. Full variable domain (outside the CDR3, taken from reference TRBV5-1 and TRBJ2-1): KAGVTQTPRYLIKTRGQQVTLSCSPISGHRSVSWYQQTPGQGLQFLFEYFSETQRNKGNFPGRFSGRQFSNSRSEMNVSTLELGDSALYLCASTSDGFYNEQFFGPGTRLTVL.

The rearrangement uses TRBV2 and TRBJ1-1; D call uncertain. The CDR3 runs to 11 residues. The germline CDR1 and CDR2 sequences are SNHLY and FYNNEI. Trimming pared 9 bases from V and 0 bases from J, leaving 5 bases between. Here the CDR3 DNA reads TGTGCCAGTGAAATGAACACTGAAGCTTTCTTT. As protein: CASEMNTEAFF.

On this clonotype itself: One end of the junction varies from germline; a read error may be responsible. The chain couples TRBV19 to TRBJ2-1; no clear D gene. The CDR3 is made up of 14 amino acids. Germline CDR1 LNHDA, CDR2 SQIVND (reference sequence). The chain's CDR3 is CASSRQLGRNVQFF. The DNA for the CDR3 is TGTGCCAGTAGTCGGCAGTTGGGTCGCAATGTGCAGTTCTTC.

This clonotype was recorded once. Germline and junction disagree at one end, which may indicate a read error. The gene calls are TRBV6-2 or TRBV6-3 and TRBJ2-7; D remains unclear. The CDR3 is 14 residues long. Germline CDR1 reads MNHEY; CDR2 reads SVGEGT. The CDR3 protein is CASNYQGPPYEQYF. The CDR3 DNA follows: TGTGCCAGCAATTACCAAGGCCCCCCTTACGAGCAGTACTTC.

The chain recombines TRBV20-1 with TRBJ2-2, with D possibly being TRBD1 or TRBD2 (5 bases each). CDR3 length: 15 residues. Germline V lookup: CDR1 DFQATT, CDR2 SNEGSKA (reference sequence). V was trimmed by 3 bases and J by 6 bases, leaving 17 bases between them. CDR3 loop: CSASSEGLSAGELFF. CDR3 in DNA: TGCAGTGCTAGCAGTGAGGGGTTGTCTGCCGGGGAGCTGTTTTTT.

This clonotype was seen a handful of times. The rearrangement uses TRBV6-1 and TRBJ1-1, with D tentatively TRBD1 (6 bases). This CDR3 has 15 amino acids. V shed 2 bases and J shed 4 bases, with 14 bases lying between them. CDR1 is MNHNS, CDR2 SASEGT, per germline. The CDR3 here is CASSEKGGIGTEAFF. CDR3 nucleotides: TGTGCCAGCAGTGAAAAGGGGGGGATTGGCACTGAAGCTTTCTTT.

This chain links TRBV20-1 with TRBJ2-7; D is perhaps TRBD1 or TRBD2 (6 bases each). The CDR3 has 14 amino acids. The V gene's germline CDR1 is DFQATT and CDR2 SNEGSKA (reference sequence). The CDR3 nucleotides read TGCAGCGCAGAGGGGCAGGGGACTGGGTACGAGCAGTACTTC. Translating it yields CSAEGQGTGYEQYF.

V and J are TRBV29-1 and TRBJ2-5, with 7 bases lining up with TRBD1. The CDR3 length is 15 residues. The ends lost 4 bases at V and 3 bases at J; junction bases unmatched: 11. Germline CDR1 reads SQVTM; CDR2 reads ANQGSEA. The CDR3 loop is CSVVRQGIREETQYF. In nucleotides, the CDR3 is TGCAGCGTTGTAAGACAGGGTATCCGCGAAGAGACCCAGTACTTC.

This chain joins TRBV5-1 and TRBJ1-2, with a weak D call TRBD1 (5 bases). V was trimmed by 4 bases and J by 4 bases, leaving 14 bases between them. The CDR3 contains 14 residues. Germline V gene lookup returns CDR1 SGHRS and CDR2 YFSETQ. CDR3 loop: CASSRSSGSYGYTF. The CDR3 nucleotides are TGCGCCAGCAGCCGTTCCTCAGGGTCCTATGGCTACACCTTC.

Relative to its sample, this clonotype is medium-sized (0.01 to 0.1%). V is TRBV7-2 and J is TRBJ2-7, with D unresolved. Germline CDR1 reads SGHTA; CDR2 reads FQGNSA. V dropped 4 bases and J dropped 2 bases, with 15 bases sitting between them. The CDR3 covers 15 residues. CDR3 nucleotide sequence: TGTGCCAGCAGCTCTCAGGCGGCGGTTACCTACGAGCAGTACTTC. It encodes CASSSQAAVTYEQYF.

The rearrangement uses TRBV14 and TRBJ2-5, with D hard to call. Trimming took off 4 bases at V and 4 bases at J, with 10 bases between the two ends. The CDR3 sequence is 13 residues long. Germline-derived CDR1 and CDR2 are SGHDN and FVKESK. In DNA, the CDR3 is TGTGCCAGCAGCCGAATAGGGCGAGAGACCCAGTACTTC. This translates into CASSRIGRETQYF.

The CDR3 spells CASSHRVQGAREKLFF. The CDR3 region has the DNA TGTGCCAGCAGCCATAGAGTACAGGGGGCACGGGAAAAACTGTTTTTT. The chain is built from TRBV7-8 and TRBJ1-4; 9 positions match TRBD1. The germline CDR1 and CDR2 sequences are SGHVS and FQNEAQ. This CDR3 is 16 amino acids long. The V and J ends lost 5 bases and 8 bases, in that order; junction bases with no gene match: 12.

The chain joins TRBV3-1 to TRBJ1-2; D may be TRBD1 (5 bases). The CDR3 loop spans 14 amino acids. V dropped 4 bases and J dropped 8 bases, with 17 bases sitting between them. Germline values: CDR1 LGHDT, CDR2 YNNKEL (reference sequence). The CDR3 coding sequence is TGTGCCAGCAGCCGGACCCGAGGGACGGCGGGCTACACCTTC. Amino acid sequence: CASSRTRGTAGYTF.

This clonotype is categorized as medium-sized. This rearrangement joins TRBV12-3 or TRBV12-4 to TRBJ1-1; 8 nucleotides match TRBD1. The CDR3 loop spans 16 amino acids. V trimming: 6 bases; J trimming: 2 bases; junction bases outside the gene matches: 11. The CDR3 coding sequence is TGTGCCAGCAGGGCCGGACAGGGAGTGTTAAACACTGAAGCTTTCTTT. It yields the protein CASRAGQGVLNTEAFF.

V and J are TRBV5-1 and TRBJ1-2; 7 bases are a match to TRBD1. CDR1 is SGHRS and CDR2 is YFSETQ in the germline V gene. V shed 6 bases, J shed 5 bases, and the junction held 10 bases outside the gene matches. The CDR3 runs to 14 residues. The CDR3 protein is CASTRGGVQYGYTF. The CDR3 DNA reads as TGCGCCAGCACCCGAGGGGGCGTCCAATATGGCTACACCTTC.

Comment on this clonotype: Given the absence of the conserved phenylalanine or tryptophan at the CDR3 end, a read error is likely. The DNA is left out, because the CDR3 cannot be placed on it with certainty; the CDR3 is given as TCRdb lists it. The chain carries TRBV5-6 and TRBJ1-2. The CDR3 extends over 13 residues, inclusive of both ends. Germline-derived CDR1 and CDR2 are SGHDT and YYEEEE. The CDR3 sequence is CASSFELLEGDTC.